A single sample is the source of the 19 T cell receptor beta chains below, sequenced in a study of T cell changes during pregnancy in multiple sclerosis. Here immunoSEQ multiplex PCR was the method, and the copy in TCRdb shows in-frame clones only, minus some. Here the sample spans roughly 100,000 clones, roughly nine tenths being singletons. The sequenced sample was peripheral blood, obtained before pregnancy. These receptors were taken from a female donor with multiple sclerosis, enrolled in a pregnancy study.

The V gene is TRBV28, the J gene TRBJ2-1; D unresolved. Trimming removed 1 base from V and 9 bases from J, with 13 bases in between. Germline-derived CDR1 and CDR2 are MDHEN and SYDVKM. This CDR3 region has 14 residues. The CDR3 DNA sequence: TGTGCCAGCAGTTTATATGATATGCGGAGTGAGCAGTTCTTC. This sequence encodes CASSLYDMRSEQFF.

The genes are TRBV7-9 and TRBJ2-5; D perhaps matches TRBD1 (6 bases). Trimming took off 1 base at V and 5 bases at J, with 17 bases between the two ends. The CDR3 runs 16 residues. The germline gives CDR1 SEHNR, CDR2 FQNEAQ (reference sequence). CDR3 DNA sequence: TGTGCCAGCAGCTTAGGCGACAGGATCGGTTTCGAGACCCAGTACTTC. Translation gives CASSLGDRIGFETQYF.

V usage is TRBV6-5 and J usage is TRBJ2-3; TRBD1 might be the D (6 bases). Trimming stripped 2 bases from V and 6 bases from J, with 18 bases between. Germline loops: CDR1 MNHEY, CDR2 SVGAGI. The CDR3 is made up of 16 amino acids. The CDR3 nucleotides are TGTGCCAGCAGTTACGGGGGCGGGCTCTCAACGGATACGCAGTATTTT. As protein: CASSYGGGLSTDTQYF.

The chain uses TRBV15 and TRBJ1-5, with TRBD1 matching over 11 bases. CDR3 length equals 19 residues. Germline V gene lookup returns CDR1 LNHNV and CDR2 YYDKDF (reference sequence). V shed 2 bases, J shed 4 bases, and the junction held 13 bases outside the gene matches. For the CDR3, the DNA is TGTGCCACCAGCAGAACCCAAGAACCTCGGGACAGGGGGAATCAGCCCCAGCATTTT. Its translation is CATSRTQEPRDRGNQPQHF.

The chain joins TRBV5-1 to TRBJ2-2, with no clear D. Between the trimmed V and J ends, which lost 0 bases and 0 bases, there was a span of 3 bases. Per the germline V gene, CDR1 is SGHRS and CDR2 is YFSETQ. The length of the CDR3 is 14 residues. The CDR3 is CASSLEPNTGELFF. CDR3 coding DNA: TGCGCCAGCAGCTTGGAGCCGAACACCGGGGAGCTGTTTTTT.

The V and J genes are TRBV5-4 and TRBJ1-2; 7 bases agree with TRBD1. The trim removed 4 bases at V and 5 bases at J, leaving 11 bases unmatched. The germline gives CDR1 SGHNT, CDR2 YYREEE (reference sequence). The CDR3 has 15 amino acids. The CDR3 bases are TGTGCCAGCAGCCTACTCGACAGGGTGTATTATGGCTACACCTTC. It yields the protein CASSLLDRVYYGYTF.

J is TRBJ1-2 and V is TRBV7-2, with 9 bases fitting TRBD1. Losses at the gene ends were 4 bases for V and 5 bases for J; bases not matched to a gene: 8. The CDR3 is made up of 15 amino acids. CDR1 is SGHTA and CDR2 is FQGNSA in the germline V gene. CDR3 residues: CASSSDRGISYGYTF. CDR3 sequence (DNA): TGTGCCAGCAGCTCGGACAGGGGAATATCGTATGGCTACACCTTC. Drawing the rest from reference TRBV7-2 and TRBJ1-2, the complete variable domain is GAGVSQSPSNKVTEKGKDVELRCDPISGHTALYWYRQSLGQGLEFLIYFQGNSAPDKSGLPSDRFSAERTGGSVSTLTIQRTQQEDSAVYLCASSSDRGISYGYTFGSGTRLTVV.

In its sample, this clone was seen once. The J gene is TRBJ1-5, the V gene TRBV19; TRBD1 is a possible D gene (6 bases). Germline values: CDR1 LNHDA, CDR2 SQIVND (reference sequence). V was shortened by 3 bases and J by 0 bases, with 15 bases between the two germline ends. CDR3 length: 17 residues. CDR3 nucleotide sequence: TGTGCCAGTAGTATGCTACAGGGAACCTATAGCAATCAGCCCCAGCATTTT. It specifies CASSMLQGTYSNQPQHF.

In this sample, this clone turned up once. The gene calls are TRBV2 and TRBJ1-6, with D unresolved. This CDR3 region has 14 residues. V was pared by 4 bases and J by 7 bases, with 11 bases between. The germline CDR1 and CDR2 sequences are SNHLY and FYNNEI. The CDR3 nucleotides read TGTGCCAGCAGTGGTGGTGCGTCGAATTCACCCCTCCACTTT. Amino acids: CASSGGASNSPLHF.

The rearrangement joins TRBV5-1 to TRBJ2-3, with D perhaps matching TRBD2 (5 bases). The germline V and J ends were trimmed by 4 bases and 0 bases, with 15 bases remaining between them. The CDR3 length is 16 residues. Germline lookup yields CDR1 SGHRS and CDR2 YFSETQ. The DNA for the CDR3 is TGCGCCAGCAGCGGGTTACACGGGATTAGCACAGATACGCAGTATTTT. This translates into CASSGLHGISTDTQYF. The whole variable domain, remainder taken from reference TRBV5-1 and TRBJ2-3, is KAGVTQTPRYLIKTRGQQVTLSCSPISGHRSVSWYQQTPGQGLQFLFEYFSETQRNKGNFPGRFSGRQFSNSRSEMNVSTLELGDSALYLCASSGLHGISTDTQYFGPGTRLTVL.

V gene TRBV28 combines with J gene TRBJ2-5; TRBD2 agrees at 14 bases. This CDR3 contains 16 residues. With 5 bases clipped from V and 5 bases from J, the junction kept 7 bases outside the gene matches. From germline, CDR1 is MDHEN and CDR2 SYDVKM. CDR3 DNA sequence: TGTGCCAGCAGTGGCAGGGGACTAGCGGGAGCTGAGACCCAGTACTTC. This encodes CASSGRGLAGAETQYF.

This clone was found once. V usage is TRBV7-3 and J usage is TRBJ2-2; perhaps TRBD1 as D (6 bases). V was shortened by 2 bases and J by 1 base, with 8 bases between the two germline ends. The CDR3 length is 15 residues. CDR1 is SGHTA and CDR2 is FQGTGA in the germline V gene. CDR3 sequence reads: CASSLDRWNTGELFF. The CDR3 bases are TGTGCCAGCAGCTTAGACAGGTGGAACACCGGGGAGCTGTTTTTT. The whole variable domain, filled in from reference TRBV7-3 and TRBJ2-2, reads GAGVSQTPSNKVTEKGKYVELRCDPISGHTALYWYRQSLGQGPEFLIYFQGTGAADDSGLPNDRFFAVRPEGSVSTLKIQRTERGDSAVYLCASSLDRWNTGELFFGEGSRLTVL.

The chain couples TRBV6-5 to TRBJ2-1; D gene ambiguous. V lost 4 bases and J lost 6, with 10 bases in between. The V gene's germline CDR1 is MNHEY and CDR2 SVGAGI. The CDR3 is 13 residues long. The CDR3 is CASSLTQRNEQFF. CDR3 bases: TGTGCCAGCAGTTTGACTCAGCGCAATGAGCAGTTCTTC.

The CDR3 here is CASSPSRQRLNTEAFF. DNA for the CDR3: TGTGCCAGCTCACCTAGCCGACAGAGACTGAACACTGAAGCTTTCTTT. V usage is TRBV18 and J usage is TRBJ1-1, with D perhaps matching TRBD1 (5 bases). Germline V CDR1 and CDR2: KGHSH, LQKENI. V lost 3 bases to trimming and J lost 0 bases, with 14 bases between them. The CDR3 runs 16 residues.

The genes are TRBV6-4 and TRBJ2-3, with 8 nucleotides matching TRBD2. Germline assignment: CDR1 MRHNA and CDR2 SNTAGT. The V gene end was trimmed by 0 bases and the J gene end by 6 bases; junction bases not matched to a gene: 2. This CDR3 has 14 residues. The DNA for the CDR3 is TGTGCCAGCAGTGACTCCAGCGGGAGTGATACGCAGTATTTT. Translation: CASSDSSGSDTQYF.

The rearrangement joins TRBV15 to TRBJ1-1, with D uncertain. The CDR3 loop spans 14 amino acids. The germline V gene encodes CDR1 LNHNV and CDR2 YYDKDF (reference sequence). V dropped 0 bases and J dropped 4 bases, with 9 bases sitting between them. As DNA, the CDR3 is TGTGCCACCAGCAGAGATCCAGAGGTCACTGAAGCTTTCTTT. Its translation is CATSRDPEVTEAFF.

This chain uses TRBV5-5 with TRBJ1-5, with TRBD1 matching over 7 bases. The length of the CDR3 is 14 residues. J gave up 6 bases and V 4 bases, and 7 bases lay outside the gene matches. The germline V gene encodes CDR1 SGHKS and CDR2 YYEKEE (reference sequence). As DNA, the CDR3 is TGTGCCAGCAGCCCGGGACAGAGAGGTCAGCCCCAGCATTTT. This gives the protein CASSPGQRGQPQHF.

DNA of the CDR3: TGTGCCAGCAGCTTACGGTCTATCGAAGCTTTCTTT. The encoded protein is CASSLRSIEAFF. This sequence joins TRBV11-2 and TRBJ1-1; no clear D gene. Trimming cost V 2 bases and J 8 bases, with 9 bases left between them. The length of the CDR3 is 12 residues. Germline V gene data show CDR1 as SGHAT and CDR2 as FQNNGV.

This CDR3 reads CASALRLSGYTF. DNA for the CDR3: TGTGCCAGCGCATTGCGGTTATCTGGCTACACCTTC. The chain joins TRBV5-6 to TRBJ1-2; no clear D gene. This CDR3 spans 12 amino acids. Trimming shortened V by 7 bases and J by 7 bases, and 14 bases separated the two germline ends. Germline CDR1 reads SGHDT; CDR2 reads YYEEEE.